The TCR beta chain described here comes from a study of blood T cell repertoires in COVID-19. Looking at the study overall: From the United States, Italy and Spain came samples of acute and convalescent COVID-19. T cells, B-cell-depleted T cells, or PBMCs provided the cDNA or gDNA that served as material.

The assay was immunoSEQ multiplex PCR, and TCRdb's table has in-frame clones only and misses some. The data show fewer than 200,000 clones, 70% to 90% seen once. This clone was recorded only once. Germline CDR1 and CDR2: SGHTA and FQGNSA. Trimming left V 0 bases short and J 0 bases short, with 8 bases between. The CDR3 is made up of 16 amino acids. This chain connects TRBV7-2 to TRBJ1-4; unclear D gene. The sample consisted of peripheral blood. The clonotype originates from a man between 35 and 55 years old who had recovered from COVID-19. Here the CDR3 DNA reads TGTGCCAGCAGCTTAGCTCCGTCCTCAACTAATGAAAAACTGTTTTTT. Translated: CASSLAPSSTNEKLFF.